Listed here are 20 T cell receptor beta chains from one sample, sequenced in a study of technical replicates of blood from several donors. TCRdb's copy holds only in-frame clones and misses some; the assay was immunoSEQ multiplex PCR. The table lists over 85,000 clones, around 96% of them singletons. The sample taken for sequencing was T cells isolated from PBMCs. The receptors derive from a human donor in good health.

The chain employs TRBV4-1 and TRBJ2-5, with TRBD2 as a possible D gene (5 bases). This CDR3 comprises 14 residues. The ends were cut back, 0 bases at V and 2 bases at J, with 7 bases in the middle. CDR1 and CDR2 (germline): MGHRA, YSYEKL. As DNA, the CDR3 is TGCGCCAGCAGCCAAGAGGGAGTTCAAGAGACCCAGTACTTC. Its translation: CASSQEGVQETQYF.

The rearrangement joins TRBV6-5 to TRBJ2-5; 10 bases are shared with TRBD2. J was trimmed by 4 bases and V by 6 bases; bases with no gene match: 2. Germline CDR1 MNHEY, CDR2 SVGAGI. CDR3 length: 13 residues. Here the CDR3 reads CASRGTSVETQYF. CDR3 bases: TGTGCCAGCAGAGGGACTAGCGTAGAGACCCAGTACTTC.

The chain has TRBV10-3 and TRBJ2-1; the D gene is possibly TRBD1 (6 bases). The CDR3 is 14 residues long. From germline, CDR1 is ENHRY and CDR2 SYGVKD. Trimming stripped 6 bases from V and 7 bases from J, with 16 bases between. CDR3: CAIRDSTTANEQFF. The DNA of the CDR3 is TGTGCCATCAGGGACAGTACAACGGCGAATGAGCAGTTCTTC.

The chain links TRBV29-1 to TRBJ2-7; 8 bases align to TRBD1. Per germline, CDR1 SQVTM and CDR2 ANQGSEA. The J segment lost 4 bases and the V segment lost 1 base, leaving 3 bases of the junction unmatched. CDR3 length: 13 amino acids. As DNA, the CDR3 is TGCAGCGTTGAAGGACAGGGGCGATACGAGCAGTACTTC. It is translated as CSVEGQGRYEQYF.

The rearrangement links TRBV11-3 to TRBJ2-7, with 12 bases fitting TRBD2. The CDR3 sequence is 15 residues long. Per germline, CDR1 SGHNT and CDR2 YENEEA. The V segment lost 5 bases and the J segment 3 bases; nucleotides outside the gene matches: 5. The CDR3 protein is CASSAVLAGGYEQYF. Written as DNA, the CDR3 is TGTGCCAGCAGCGCGGTACTAGCGGGAGGCTACGAGCAGTACTTC.

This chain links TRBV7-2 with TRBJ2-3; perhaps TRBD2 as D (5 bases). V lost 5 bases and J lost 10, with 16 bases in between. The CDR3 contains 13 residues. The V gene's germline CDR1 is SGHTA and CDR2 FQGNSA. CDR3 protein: CASSPGLGRAQYF. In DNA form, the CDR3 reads TGTGCCAGCAGCCCGGGGTTGGGGAGAGCGCAGTATTTT.

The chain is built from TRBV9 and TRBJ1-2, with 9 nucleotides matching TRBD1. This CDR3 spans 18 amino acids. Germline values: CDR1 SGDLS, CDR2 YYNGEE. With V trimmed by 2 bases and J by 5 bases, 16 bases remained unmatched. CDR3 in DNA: TGTGCCAGCAGCGTCCAAGACAGGGGGTTCCTGTATGGGTATGGCTACACCTTC. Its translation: CASSVQDRGFLYGYGYTF.

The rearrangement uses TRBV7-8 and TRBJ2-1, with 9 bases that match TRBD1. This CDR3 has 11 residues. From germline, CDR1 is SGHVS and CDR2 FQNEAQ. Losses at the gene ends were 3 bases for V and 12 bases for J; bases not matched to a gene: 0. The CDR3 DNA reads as TGTGCCAGCAGCTTGGGACAGGGGCAGTTCTTC. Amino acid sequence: CASSLGQGQFF.

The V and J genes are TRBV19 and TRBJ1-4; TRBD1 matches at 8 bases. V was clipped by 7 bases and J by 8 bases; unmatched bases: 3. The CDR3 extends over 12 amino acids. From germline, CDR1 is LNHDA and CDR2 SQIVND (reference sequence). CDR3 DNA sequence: TGTGCCAGTACGACAGGGGAGGAAAAACTGTTTTTT. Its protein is CASTTGEEKLFF.

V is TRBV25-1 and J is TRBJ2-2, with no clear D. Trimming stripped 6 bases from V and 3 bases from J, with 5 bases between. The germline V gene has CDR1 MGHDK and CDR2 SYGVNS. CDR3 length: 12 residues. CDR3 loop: CASSKYTGELFF. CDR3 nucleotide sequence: TGTGCCAGCAGCAAATACACCGGGGAGCTGTTTTTT.

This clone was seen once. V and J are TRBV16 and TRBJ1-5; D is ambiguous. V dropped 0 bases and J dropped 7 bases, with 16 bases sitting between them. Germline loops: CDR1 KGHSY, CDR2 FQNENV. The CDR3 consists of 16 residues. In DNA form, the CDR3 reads TGTGCCAGCAGCCAATCCCCGTCCCCCCTGGAGCAGCCCCAGCATTTT. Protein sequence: CASSQSPSPLEQPQHF.

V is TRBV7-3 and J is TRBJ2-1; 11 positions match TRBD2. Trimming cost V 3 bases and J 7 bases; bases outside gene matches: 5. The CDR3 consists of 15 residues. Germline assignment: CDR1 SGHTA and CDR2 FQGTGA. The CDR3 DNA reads TGTGCCAGCAGCTTCTTAGCGGGAGGGGAAAATGAGCAGTTCTTC. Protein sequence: CASSFLAGGENEQFF.

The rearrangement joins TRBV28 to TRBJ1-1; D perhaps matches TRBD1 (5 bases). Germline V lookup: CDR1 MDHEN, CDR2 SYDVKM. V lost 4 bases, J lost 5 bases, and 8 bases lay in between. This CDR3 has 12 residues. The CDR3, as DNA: TGTGCCAGCAGTTCAGGGTTGACTGAAGCTTTCTTT. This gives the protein CASSSGLTEAFF.

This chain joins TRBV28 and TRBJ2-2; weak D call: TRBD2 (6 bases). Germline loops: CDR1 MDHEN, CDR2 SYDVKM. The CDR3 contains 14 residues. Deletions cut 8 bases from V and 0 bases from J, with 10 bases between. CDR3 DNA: TGTGCCAGCGGGGGGAGCACGAACACCGGGGAGCTGTTTTTT. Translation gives CASGGSTNTGELFF.

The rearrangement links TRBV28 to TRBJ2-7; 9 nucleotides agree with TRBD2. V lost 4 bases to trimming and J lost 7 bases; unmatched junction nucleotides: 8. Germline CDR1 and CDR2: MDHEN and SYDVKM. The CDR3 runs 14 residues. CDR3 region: CASSWIAGVGEQYF. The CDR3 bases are TGTGCCAGCAGTTGGATAGCGGGAGTTGGAGAGCAGTACTTC.

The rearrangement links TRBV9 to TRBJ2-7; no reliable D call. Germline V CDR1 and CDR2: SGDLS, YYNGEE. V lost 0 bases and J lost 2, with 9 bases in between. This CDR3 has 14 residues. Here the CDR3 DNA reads TGTGCCAGCAGCGTAGGACACCTAACCTACGAGCAGTACTTC. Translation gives CASSVGHLTYEQYF.

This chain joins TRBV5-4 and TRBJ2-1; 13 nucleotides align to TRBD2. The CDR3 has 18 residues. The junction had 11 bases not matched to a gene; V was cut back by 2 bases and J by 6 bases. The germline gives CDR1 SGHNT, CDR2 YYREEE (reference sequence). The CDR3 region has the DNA TGTGCCAGCAGCTTCGGTGGACTAGCGGGAGTTGGATTCAATGAGCAGTTCTTC. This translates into CASSFGGLAGVGFNEQFF.

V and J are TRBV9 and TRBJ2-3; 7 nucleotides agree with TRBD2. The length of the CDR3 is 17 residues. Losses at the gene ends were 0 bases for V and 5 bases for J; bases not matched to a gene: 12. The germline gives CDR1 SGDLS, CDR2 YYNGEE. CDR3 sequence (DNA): TGTGCCAGCAGCGTAGGGACCTTTCCGCGGGAGAAAGATACGCAGTATTTT. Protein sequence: CASSVGTFPREKDTQYF.

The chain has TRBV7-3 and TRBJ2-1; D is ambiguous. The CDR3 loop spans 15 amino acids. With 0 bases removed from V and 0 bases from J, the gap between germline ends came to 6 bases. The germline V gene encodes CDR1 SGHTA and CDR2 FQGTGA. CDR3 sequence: CASSLTWASYNEQFF. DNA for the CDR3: TGTGCCAGCAGCTTAACTTGGGCCTCCTACAATGAGCAGTTCTTC.

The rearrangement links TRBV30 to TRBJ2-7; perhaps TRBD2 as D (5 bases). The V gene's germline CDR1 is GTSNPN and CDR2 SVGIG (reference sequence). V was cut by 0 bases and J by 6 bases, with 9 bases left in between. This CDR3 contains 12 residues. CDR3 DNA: TGTGCCTGGAGTGTAGTTGGAGGCGAGCAGTACTTC. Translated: CAWSVVGGEQYF.